These 17 T cell receptor beta chains came from one sample sequenced in a study of CD8+ T cells in alopecia areata. Extracted RNA was reverse transcribed, and the resulting cDNA served as sequencing template. TCRdb's table, derived via immunoSEQ multiplex PCR, lists solely in-frame clones and lacks some. The profile shows 110,000 or so clones, 59% of them singletons. Sequenced: CD8+ T cells sorted from blood. The receptors originated from a human donor in good health.

In the case of this clone: Distinct nucleotide sequences in the sample also encode this CDR3. This chain uses TRBV5-6 with TRBJ2-3; D is unresolved. The germline CDR1 and CDR2 sequences are SGHDT and YYEEEE. The CDR3 totals 13 residues. The ends were cut back, 0 bases at V and 4 bases at J, with 6 bases in the middle. Written as DNA, the CDR3 is TGTGCCAGCAGCTTGGGATCGCCAGATACGCAGTATTTT. It is translated as CASSLGSPDTQYF. Looking up the rest from reference TRBV5-6 and TRBJ2-3 gives the full variable domain: DAGVTQSPTHLIKTRGQQVTLRCSPKSGHDTVSWYQQALGQGPQFIFQYYEEEERQRGNFPDRFSGHQFPNYSSELNVNALLLGDSALYLCASSLGSPDTQYFGPGTRLTVL.

This rearrangement joins TRBV19 to TRBJ2-1, with D possibly being TRBD2 (6 bases). The CDR3 sequence is 12 residues long. Germline assignment: CDR1 LNHDA and CDR2 SQIVND (reference sequence). V lost 3 bases and J 10 bases, leaving 10 bases between the germline ends. CDR3 coding DNA: TGTGCCAGTAGTATGCCCGGGGGAGAGCAGTTCTTC. This translates into CASSMPGGEQFF.

The V and J genes are TRBV25-1 and TRBJ2-1; TRBD2 might be the D (6 bases). V was shortened by 11 bases and J by 8 bases, with 13 bases between the two germline ends. The CDR3 has 11 amino acids. CDR1 is MGHDK, CDR2 SYGVNS, per germline. This CDR3 is CAGGVGDEQFF. CDR3 nucleotides: TGTGCCGGCGGGGTGGGGGATGAGCAGTTCTTC. Complete variable domain (other parts from reference TRBV25-1 and TRBJ2-1): EADIYQTPRYLVIGTGKKITLECSQTMGHDKMYWYQQDPGMELHLIHYSYGVNSTEKGDLSSESTVSRIRTEHFPLTLESARPSHTSQYLCAGGVGDEQFFGPGTRLTVL.

This rearrangement joins TRBV11-2 to TRBJ1-6; D possibly corresponds to TRBD1 (5 bases). The CDR3 sequence is 13 residues long. Germline CDR1 is SGHAT and CDR2 is FQNNGV. V lost 5 bases and J 7 bases, leaving 9 bases between the germline ends. The CDR3 region has the DNA TGTGCCAGCAGCCCCGGACACAATTCACCCCTCCACTTT. It yields the protein CASSPGHNSPLHF.

This clone was observed a few times. The rearrangement joins TRBV5-6 to TRBJ2-2, with D maybe TRBD2 (7 bases). With 4 bases removed from V and 7 bases from J, the gap between germline ends came to 11 bases. This CDR3 spans 13 amino acids. CDR1 is SGHDT, CDR2 YYEEEE, per germline. The CDR3 reads CASSAGAFGELFF. CDR3 coding DNA: TGTGCCAGCAGCGCGGGGGCTTTCGGGGAGCTGTTTTTT.

This clone was picked up one time. The rearrangement uses TRBV9 and TRBJ2-1; D tentatively reads TRBD1 or TRBD2 (7 bases each). Germline values: CDR1 SGDLS, CDR2 YYNGEE. The CDR3 extends over 13 amino acids. The V and J ends lost 5 bases and 5 bases respectively, with 11 bases between them. The CDR3: CASRGGTDNEQFF. CDR3 bases: TGTGCCAGCAGGGGAGGGACAGACAATGAGCAGTTCTTC.

J is TRBJ2-3 and V is TRBV10-2, with 10 bases lining up with TRBD1. CDR3 length: 15 amino acids. The junction had 0 bases not matched to a gene; V was cut back by 2 bases and J by 1 base. Germline V CDR1 and CDR2: WSHSY, SAAADI. The CDR3 DNA reads as TGCGCCAGCAGTGAGGGACAGGGGGGCACAGATACGCAGTATTTT. It is translated as CASSEGQGGTDTQYF.

The CDR3: CASSLSAVDYGYTF. CDR3 coding DNA: TGTGCCAGCAGTTTGTCCGCAGTGGACTATGGCTACACCTTC. This sequence joins TRBV27 and TRBJ1-2; no firm D call. Trimming shortened V by 3 bases and J by 3 bases, and 11 bases separated the two germline ends. CDR1 MNHEY and CDR2 SMNVEV come from the germline V gene (reference sequence). The CDR3 sequence is 14 residues long.

CDR3 DNA sequence: TGCGCCAGCAGCTTAAACAGGGAGATCAGCCCCTACGAGCAGTACTTC. Protein sequence: CASSLNREISPYEQYF. The chain uses TRBV5-1 and TRBJ2-7; a weak D match, TRBD1 (6 bases). The CDR3 is 16 residues long. V gave up 2 bases and J gave up 2 bases, with 17 bases separating them. From germline, CDR1 is SGHRS and CDR2 YFSETQ.

This clone is a singleton in its sample. The chain combines TRBV15 with TRBJ2-2; 7 positions agree with TRBD1. Germline trimming cut 3 bases from V and 4 bases from J; bases unmatched to any gene: 11. Germline CDR1 reads LNHNV; CDR2 reads YYDKDF (reference sequence). The CDR3 has 17 amino acids. CDR3 region: CATSSPDRDQLTGELFF. The CDR3 DNA follows: TGTGCCACCAGCAGTCCTGACAGGGATCAGCTCACCGGGGAGCTGTTTTTT.

The chain combines TRBV5-6 with TRBJ2-3; TRBD1 might be the D (6 bases). The germline V and J ends were trimmed by 6 bases and 2 bases, with 19 bases remaining between them. The CDR3 is made up of 16 amino acids. CDR1 and CDR2 from the germline V gene are SGHDT and YYEEEE. The CDR3 loop reads CASNLRGPPITDTQYF. The DNA of the CDR3 is TGTGCCAGCAACCTCAGGGGCCCACCCATCACAGATACGCAGTATTTT.

V usage is TRBV5-1 and J usage is TRBJ1-1, with D possibly matching TRBD1 (6 bases). The CDR3 consists of 15 residues. Per the germline V gene, CDR1 is SGHRS and CDR2 is YFSETQ. V was cut by 4 bases and J by 1 base, with 14 bases left in between. CDR3 bases: TGCGCCAGCAGCCTCTCTGGACAGCCGAACACTGAAGCTTTCTTT. It specifies CASSLSGQPNTEAFF.

This clone came up a few times. This chain uses TRBV29-1 with TRBJ2-2; 11 bases map to TRBD2. After removal of 6 bases from V and 5 bases from J, the junction contained 17 bases not matched to a gene. The CDR3 has 18 amino acids. Germline-derived CDR1 and CDR2 are SQVTM and ANQGSEA. Here the CDR3 reads CSVMAPGLADRGTGELFF. The DNA of the CDR3 is TGCAGCGTGATGGCACCGGGACTAGCGGACCGTGGTACCGGGGAGCTGTTTTTT.

The chain employs TRBV5-1 and TRBJ2-7; the match to TRBD1 covers 8 bases. CDR3 size: 16 residues. The ends lost 3 bases at V and 2 bases at J; junction bases unmatched: 10. Germline V gene lookup returns CDR1 SGHRS and CDR2 YFSETQ. CDR3 sequence (DNA): TGCGCCAGCAGCTGGTACCGGGACAGGCCAACCTACGAGCAGTACTTC. It is translated as CASSWYRDRPTYEQYF.

The sample holds a few counts of this clone. The CDR3 coding sequence is TGTGCCAGTAGTAGTCGAGTCACAGATACGCAGTATTTT. It specifies CASSSRVTDTQYF. The J gene is TRBJ2-3, the V gene TRBV19; no reliable D call. The ends were cut back, 4 bases at V and 2 bases at J, with 7 bases in the middle. The germline CDR1 and CDR2 sequences are LNHDA and SQIVND (reference sequence). This CDR3 comprises 13 residues.

The rearrangement joins TRBV7-8 to TRBJ1-2; D unresolved. The CDR3 runs to 13 residues. In germline, CDR1 is SGHVS, CDR2 FQNEAQ. Trimming took 2 bases from V and 1 from J, leaving 5 bases between them. The CDR3 reads CASSLNSNYGYTF. The DNA for the CDR3 is TGTGCCAGCAGCTTAAACAGTAACTATGGCTACACCTTC.

In this sample, this clone turned up a few times. This sequence joins TRBV29-1 and TRBJ2-1, with D possibly TRBD1 on 5 matching bases. V was cut by 1 base and J by 8 bases, with 15 bases left in between. Germline lookup yields CDR1 SQVTM and CDR2 ANQGSEA. The CDR3 is made up of 14 amino acids. This chain's CDR3 is CSVEVGVGSDEQFF. As DNA, the CDR3 is TGCAGCGTTGAAGTAGGGGTTGGGTCGGATGAGCAGTTCTTC.